This paragraph reports one T cell receptor beta chain. This sample was included in a study of T cell changes during pregnancy in multiple sclerosis. V was clipped by 3 bases and J by 7 bases; unmatched bases: 13. The CDR3 runs 18 residues. From germline, CDR1 is LGHNA and CDR2 YSLEER. Sequencing was performed with immunoSEQ multiplex PCR; in TCRdb, only in-frame clones are kept and a portion is missing. The table lists around 56,000 clones, 91% of them singletons, with about 0.8% in the top ten. The genes are TRBV4-3 and TRBJ2-1; 12 bases are shared with TRBD2. This receptor was taken from a female donor with multiple sclerosis, enrolled in a pregnancy study. Sequencing used CD4+ T cells from peripheral blood mononuclear cells, obtained in the first trimester of pregnancy. CDR3 nucleotide sequence: TGCGCCAGCAGCCACCCACCCAAAGGGCTAGCGGGGGGGAATGAGCAGTTCTTC. This translates into CASSHPPKGLAGGNEQFF.